The clone carrying this T cell receptor beta chain was counted a single time. This CDR3 has 13 amino acids. The J segment lost 9 bases and the V segment lost 5 bases, leaving 5 bases of the junction unmatched. The sample belongs to a study of blood T cell repertoires in COVID-19. The wider study: Samples taken during acute and convalescent COVID-19 were collected in the United States, Italy and Spain. Sample material is recorded as cDNA or gDNA derived from T cells, B-cell-depleted T cells, or PBMCs.

As originally analysed: Reference gene primer amplification gave nucleated cell count estimates. Produced via immunoSEQ multiplex PCR; TCRdb's table is partial and in-frame only. V and J calls plus clone size are reproduced from that table; the DNA served to infer D and trimming. The sample holds 80,000 or so clones, approximately 85% seen once. One Seattle source followed patients from active infection through their disease course. The TCR comes from a man between 60 and 70 years old with COVID-19, enrolled during active disease. This sequence joins TRBV12-3 or TRBV12-4 and TRBJ2-1, with 9 bases matching TRBD1. Sequencing was done on a sample of peripheral blood. The DNA of the CDR3 is TGTGCCAGCAGTCGGGACAGGGATAGTGAGCAGTTCTTC. This translates into CASSRDRDSEQFF.